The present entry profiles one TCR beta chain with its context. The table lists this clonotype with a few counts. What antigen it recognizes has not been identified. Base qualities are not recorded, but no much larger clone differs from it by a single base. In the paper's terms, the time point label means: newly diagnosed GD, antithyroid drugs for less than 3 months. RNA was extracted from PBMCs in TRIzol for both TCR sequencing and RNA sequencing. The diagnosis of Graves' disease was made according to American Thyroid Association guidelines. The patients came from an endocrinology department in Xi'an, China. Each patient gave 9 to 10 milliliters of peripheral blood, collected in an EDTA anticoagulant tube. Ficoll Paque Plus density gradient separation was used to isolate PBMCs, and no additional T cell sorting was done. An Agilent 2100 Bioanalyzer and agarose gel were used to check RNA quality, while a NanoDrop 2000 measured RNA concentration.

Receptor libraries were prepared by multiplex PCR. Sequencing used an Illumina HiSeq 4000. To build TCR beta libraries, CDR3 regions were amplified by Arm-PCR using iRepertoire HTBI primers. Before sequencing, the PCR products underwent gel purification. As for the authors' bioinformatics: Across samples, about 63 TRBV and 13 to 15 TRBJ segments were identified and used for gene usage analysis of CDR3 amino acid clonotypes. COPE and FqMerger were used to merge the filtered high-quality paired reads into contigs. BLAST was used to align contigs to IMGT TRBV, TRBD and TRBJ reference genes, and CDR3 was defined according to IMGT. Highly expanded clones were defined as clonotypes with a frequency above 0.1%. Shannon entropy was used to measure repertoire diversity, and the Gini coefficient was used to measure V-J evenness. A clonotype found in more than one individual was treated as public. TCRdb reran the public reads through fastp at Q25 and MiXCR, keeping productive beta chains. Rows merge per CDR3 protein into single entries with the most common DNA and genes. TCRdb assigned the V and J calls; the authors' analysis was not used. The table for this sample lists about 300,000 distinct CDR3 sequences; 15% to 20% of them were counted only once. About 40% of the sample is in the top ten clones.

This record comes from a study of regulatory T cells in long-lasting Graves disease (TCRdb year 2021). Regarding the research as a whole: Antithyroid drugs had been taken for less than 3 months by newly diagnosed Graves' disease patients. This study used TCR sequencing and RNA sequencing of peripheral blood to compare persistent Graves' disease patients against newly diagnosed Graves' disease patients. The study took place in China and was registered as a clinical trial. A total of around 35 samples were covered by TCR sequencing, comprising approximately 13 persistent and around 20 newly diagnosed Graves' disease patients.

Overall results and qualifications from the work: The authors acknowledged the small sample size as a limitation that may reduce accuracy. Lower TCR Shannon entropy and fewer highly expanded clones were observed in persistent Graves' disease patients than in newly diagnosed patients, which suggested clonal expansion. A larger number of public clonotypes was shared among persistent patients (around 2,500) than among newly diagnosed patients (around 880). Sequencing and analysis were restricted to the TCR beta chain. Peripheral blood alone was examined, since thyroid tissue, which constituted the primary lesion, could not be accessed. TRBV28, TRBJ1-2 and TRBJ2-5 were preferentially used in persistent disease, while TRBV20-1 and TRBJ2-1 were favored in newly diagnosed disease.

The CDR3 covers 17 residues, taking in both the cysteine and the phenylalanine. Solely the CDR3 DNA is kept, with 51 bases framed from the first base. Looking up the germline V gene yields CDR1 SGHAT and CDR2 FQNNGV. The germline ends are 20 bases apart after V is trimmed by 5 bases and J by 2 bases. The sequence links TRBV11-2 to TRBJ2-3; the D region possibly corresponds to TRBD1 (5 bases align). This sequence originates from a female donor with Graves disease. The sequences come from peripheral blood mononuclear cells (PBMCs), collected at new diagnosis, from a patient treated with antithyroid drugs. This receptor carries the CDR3 CASSQPTQAPYTDTQYF. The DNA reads TGTGCCAGCAGCCAACCAACACAGGCGCCTTACACAGATACGCAGTATTTT.